The 20 T cell receptor beta chains given below trace back to one sample, sequenced in a study of blood T cell repertoires in COVID-19. Sequencing used immunoSEQ multiplex PCR; TCRdb keeps in-frame clones, though not all of them. The table includes about 380,000 clones, about 90% detected once. Sequencing was carried out using PBMCs or T cells enriched from blood (not recorded which). Receptors originate from a man under 40 who had recovered from COVID-19.

This clone was seen more than once but under ten times. The rearrangement joins TRBV11-2 to TRBJ2-7; D perhaps matches TRBD1 (5 bases). The germline CDR1 and CDR2 sequences are SGHAT and FQNNGV. V dropped 4 bases and J dropped 7 bases, with 17 bases sitting between them. The CDR3 covers 14 residues. CDR3 DNA: TGTGCCAGCAGCTCCGTGACAGCACTGGGGGAGCAGTACTTC. Its translation: CASSSVTALGEQYF. The variable domain in full, with the rest retrieved from reference TRBV11-2 and TRBJ2-7, is EAGVAQSPRYKIIEKRQSVAFWCNPISGHATLYWYQQILGQGPKLLIQFQNNGVVDDSQLPKDRFSAERLKGVDSTLKIQPAKLEDSAVYLCASSSVTALGEQYFGPGTRLTVT.

In its sample, this clone was seen once. The rearrangement joins TRBV7-8 to TRBJ2-1, with D tentatively TRBD1 (5 bases). V dropped 5 bases and J dropped 0 bases, with 14 bases sitting between them. Germline CDR1 reads SGHVS; CDR2 reads FQNEAQ. This CDR3 has 16 amino acids. CDR3 region: CASSGEDKSSYNEQFF. DNA of the CDR3: TGTGCCAGCAGCGGAGAGGACAAGAGCTCCTACAATGAGCAGTTCTTC.

The chain links TRBV4-1 to TRBJ1-2, with D unresolved. The V and J ends lost 1 base and 4 bases respectively, with 7 bases between them. Germline values: CDR1 MGHRA, CDR2 YSYEKL. The CDR3 runs to 13 residues. CDR3 sequence reads: CASSQAPGYGYTF. The CDR3 nucleotides read TGCGCCAGCAGCCAAGCCCCGGGCTATGGCTACACCTTC.

The V call is TRBV7-9, the J call TRBJ2-2; D is perhaps TRBD1 (6 bases). Trimming took 5 bases from V and 1 from J, leaving 20 bases between them. The germline V gene encodes CDR1 SEHNR and CDR2 FQNEAQ (reference sequence). This CDR3 has 18 amino acids. CDR3 region: CASSPFAPGHRNTGELFF. For the CDR3, the DNA is TGTGCCAGCAGCCCTTTCGCACCGGGACATAGGAACACCGGGGAGCTGTTTTTT. Filled out from reference TRBV7-9 and TRBJ2-2, the complete variable domain reads DTGVSQNPRHKITKRGQNVTFRCDPISEHNRLYWYRQTLGQGPEFLTYFQNEAQLEKSRLLSDRFSAERPKGSFSTLEIQRTEQGDSAMYLCASSPFAPGHRNTGELFFGEGSRLTVL.

A note on this clone: One junction end does not reproduce the germline sequence, and a read error may be involved. The rearrangement joins TRBV5-1 to TRBJ2-3, with 8 bases identical to TRBD1. The CDR3 extends over 15 amino acids. The germline V gene encodes CDR1 SGHRS and CDR2 YFSETQ. CDR3 in DNA: TGCGCTAGCACCCTAATACAGGGGGGCCCAGATACGCAGTATTTT. This codes for CASTLIQGGPDTQYF.

The CDR3 sequence: CASSPDFRGMEGYTF. The CDR3 region has the DNA TGTGCCAGCAGCCCCGATTTCAGGGGGATGGAAGGCTACACCTTC. This chain joins TRBV5-6 and TRBJ1-2; 7 nucleotides agree with TRBD1. The trim removed 4 bases at V and 8 bases at J, leaving 14 bases unmatched. The CDR3 runs to 15 residues. CDR1 and CDR2 (germline): SGHDT, YYEEEE.

The chain is built from TRBV5-6 and TRBJ2-1, with no clear D. V was cut by 2 bases and J by 3 bases, with 6 bases left in between. This CDR3 spans 13 amino acids. Germline CDR1 is SGHDT and CDR2 is YYEEEE. The CDR3 here is CASSFYSYNEQFF. CDR3 coding DNA: TGTGCCAGCAGCTTCTACAGCTACAATGAGCAGTTCTTC.

The V call is TRBV7-3, the J call TRBJ1-6, with 7 bases fitting TRBD1. The CDR3 has 15 residues. V was pared by 5 bases and J by 4 bases, with 5 bases of the junction left unmatched. CDR1 and CDR2 from the germline V gene are SGHTA and FQGTGA. Here the CDR3 reads CASSPTGQYNSPLHF. For the CDR3, the DNA is TGTGCCAGCAGCCCGACGGGACAGTATAATTCACCCCTCCACTTT.

The chain uses TRBV30 and TRBJ1-4; tentative D call: TRBD1 (5 bases). Germline-derived CDR1 and CDR2 are GTSNPN and SVGIG (reference sequence). The CDR3 extends over 12 amino acids. Trimming pared 2 bases from V and 7 bases from J, leaving 8 bases between. The CDR3, as DNA: TGTGCCTGGAGTCGGGGGGTTGAAAAACTGTTTTTT. Amino acids: CAWSRGVEKLFF. Using reference TRBV30 and TRBJ1-4 for the parts outside the CDR3, the full variable domain is SQTIHQWPATLVQPVGSPLSLECTVEGTSNPNLYWYRQAAGRGLQLLFYSVGIGQISSEVPQNLSASRPQDRQFILSSKKLLLSDSGFYLCAWSRGVEKLFFGSGTQLSVL.

The V gene is TRBV7-9, the J gene TRBJ1-1; tentative D call: TRBD1 (5 bases). The CDR3 sequence is 16 residues long. Trimming removed 0 bases at V and 6 bases at J, with 17 bases between. CDR1 is SEHNR, CDR2 FQNEAQ, per germline (reference sequence). CDR3 protein: CASSLASRQSLAEAFF. The CDR3 DNA reads TGTGCCAGCAGCTTAGCGTCACGACAGTCCCTCGCTGAAGCTTTCTTT.

This clone was seen once. The gene calls are TRBV4-1 and TRBJ1-2, with no clear D. The CDR3 has 17 residues. Germline V gene sequence: CDR1 MGHRA, CDR2 YSYEKL. The V gene lost 0 bases and the J gene lost 8 bases, with 22 bases spanning the gap. The DNA for the CDR3 is TGCGCCAGCAGCCAAGAGGTGGCAGGTCCTTATATCGCGGGCTACACCTTC. Protein: CASSQEVAGPYIAGYTF.

The J gene is TRBJ2-5, the V gene TRBV27; 11 bases line up with TRBD2. The CDR3 runs 14 residues. Germline trimming cut 7 bases from V and 2 bases from J; bases unmatched to any gene: 3. Germline V gives CDR1 MNHEY, CDR2 SMNVEV (reference sequence). For the CDR3, the DNA is TGTGCCAGCACTCGACTAGCGGGACAAGAGACCCAGTACTTC. This translates into CASTRLAGQETQYF.

V gene TRBV18 combines with J gene TRBJ1-6, with a weak D call TRBD1 (5 bases). The CDR3 is made up of 15 amino acids. V lost 8 bases and J lost 5, with 16 bases in between. Germline V CDR1 and CDR2: KGHSH, LQKENI. This chain's CDR3 is CASRPGREDNSPLHF. DNA of the CDR3: TGTGCCAGCCGACCGGGCAGGGAGGATAATTCACCCCTCCACTTT.

The rearrangement uses TRBV29-1 and TRBJ1-1; D unclear. Trimming pared 4 bases from V and 11 bases from J, leaving 14 bases between. Germline CDR1 and CDR2: SQVTM and ANQGSEA. This CDR3 region has 11 residues. Written as DNA, the CDR3 is TGCAGCGTTGTAACCCCCGCCGAGGCTTTCTTT. Protein: CSVVTPAEAFF.

V is TRBV7-9 and J is TRBJ1-2; D uncertain. Germline CDR1 is SEHNR and CDR2 is FQNEAQ (reference sequence). The CDR3 runs to 11 residues. V was shortened by 7 bases and J by 8 bases, with 11 bases between the two germline ends. CDR3 nucleotide sequence: TGTGCCAGCACCGCGGGGAACGGCTACACCTTC. As protein: CASTAGNGYTF.

This chain joins TRBV7-6 and TRBJ1-2; 8 bases map to TRBD1. V lost 2 bases to trimming and J lost 2 bases; unmatched junction nucleotides: 4. From germline, CDR1 is SGHVS and CDR2 FNYEAQ. The CDR3 loop spans 15 amino acids. The DNA of the CDR3 is TGTGCCAGCAGCTTAACGGGACAGGCGAACTATGGCTACACCTTC. Amino acids: CASSLTGQANYGYTF.

This clone has more than one count but fewer than ten. The rearrangement uses TRBV4-3 and TRBJ2-3; 8 bases line up with TRBD2. CDR3 length equals 17 residues. V lost 0 bases and J lost 4; bases outside the gene matches: 9. CDR1 LGHNA and CDR2 YSLEER come from the germline V gene. For the CDR3, the DNA is TGCGCCAGCAGCCAAGATCCCTTCGGGGGGGCCTCAGATACGCAGTATTTT. Its translation: CASSQDPFGGASDTQYF.

The chain combines TRBV25-1 with TRBJ2-1, with D uncertain. V shed 0 bases and J shed 5 bases, with 8 bases lying between them. This CDR3 has 14 residues. Per germline, CDR1 MGHDK and CDR2 SYGVNS. CDR3 coding DNA: TGTGCCAGCAGTGAATATTCCAGAAACAATGAGCAGTTCTTC. Translating it yields CASSEYSRNNEQFF. Full variable domain (missing parts from reference TRBV25-1 and TRBJ2-1): EADIYQTPRYLVIGTGKKITLECSQTMGHDKMYWYQQDPGMELHLIHYSYGVNSTEKGDLSSESTVSRIRTEHFPLTLESARPSHTSQYLCASSEYSRNNEQFFGPGTRLTVL.

The chain couples TRBV6-4 to TRBJ2-1; 12 bases match TRBD2. CDR1 MRHNA and CDR2 SNTAGT come from the germline V gene. After removal of 5 bases from V and 14 bases from J, the junction contained 10 bases not matched to a gene. The CDR3 runs to 14 residues. CDR3 nucleotides: TGTGCCAGCAGTCGGACTAGCGGGGCCTTTAGAAAGTTCTTC. Translated: CASSRTSGAFRKFF.

The gene calls are TRBV5-8 and TRBJ2-3; tentatively, D is TRBD2 (6 bases). Per the germline V gene, CDR1 is SGHTS and CDR2 is YDEGEE. The germline V and J ends were trimmed by 1 base and 5 bases, with 11 bases remaining between them. CDR3 length: 14 amino acids. For the CDR3, the DNA is TGTGCCAGCAGCTTGAGGAGGGCGATAGATACGCAGTATTTT. This encodes CASSLRRAIDTQYF.